This entry concerns a single T cell receptor beta chain. Its cognate antigen is unknown. MiXCR, applied by TCRdb to the reads, yields one record per CDR3 protein. The table shows under 200,000 distinct CDR3 sequences, with approximately 17% occurring only once. This sample is part of a study of T cell repertoires in cytomegalovirus infection. Study details: Public TCR beta signatures marked donors with CMV infection and the matching HLA. Regarding the study as a whole: Of the TCR beta families, the public ones yielded a cumulative frequency that identified carriers of CMV plus the relevant HLA. What dominated the ex vivo response were HLA-C-restricted CMV-specific TCR beta clonotypes.

The CDR3 runs 15 residues. Trimming cost V 4 bases and J 6 bases, with 16 bases left between them. Germline V gene lookup returns CDR1 SGHRS and CDR2 YFSETQ. The chain couples TRBV5-1 to TRBJ2-2; no clear D. This TCR came from a human donor in good health (CMV status not recorded). Some clones in this sample may be carry-over from other donors' samples. Sequencing input: CD8+ T cells from PBMCs. The CDR3 DNA reads TGCGCCAGCAGCCCGTTCGACTCGGACGCCGGGGAGCTGTTTTTT. It is translated as CASSPFDSDAGELFF.